These 23 T cell receptor beta chains were sequenced from one sample in a study of Graves' ophthalmopathy and Graves' hyperthyroidism. Scientists amplified the TCR beta CDR3 regions from RNA transcripts. Second-round multiplex PCR came after a first-round RT-PCR that employed HTBI primers. From the multiplex PCR reads, TCRdb called clonotypes with MiXCR, one entry per CDR3 protein. The sample lists about 1.2 million distinct CDR3 sequences; 35% to 40% were seen once. The sequenced sample consisted of peripheral blood or thyroid tissue (not recorded which). The source of these receptors is an adult man with Graves' hyperthyroidism.

CDR3 amino acids: CASRGGGGGETQYF. The DNA for the CDR3 is TGTGCCAGCCGCGGGGGGGGGGGGGGGGAGACCCAGTACTTC. This sequence joins TRBV7-2 and TRBJ2-7; 9 bases fit TRBD2. The J call may be incorrect, as the DNA end agrees better with TRBJ2-5. The germline CDR1 and CDR2 sequences are SGHTA and FQGNSA. The CDR3 loop spans 14 amino acids.

This clonotype was seen ten or more times. This sequence joins TRBV7-9 and TRBJ2-5; D is perhaps TRBD1 (5 bases). The CDR3 has 13 amino acids. Looked up from germline, CDR1 is SEHNR and CDR2 is FQNEAQ (reference sequence). Trimming cost V 1 base and J 5 bases, with 8 bases left between them. CDR3 residues: CASSLVGVETQYF. The CDR3 nucleotides are TGTGCCAGCAGCTTAGTAGGGGTGGAGACCCAGTACTTC.

This clonotype was seen ten or more times. The CDR3 DNA is TGTGCCAGCAGTCCGGGCAGGGGCGAGCAGTACTTC. It translates to CASSPGRGEQYF. The V and J genes are TRBV12-3 or TRBV12-4 and TRBJ2-7; a possible D gene is TRBD1 (6 bases). This CDR3 comprises 12 residues. Trimming removed 5 bases at V and 6 bases at J, with 11 bases between.

This clonotype was seen at least ten times. The chain recombines TRBV24-1 with TRBJ2-5, with 15 bases lining up with TRBD2. Germline CDR1 is KGHDR and CDR2 is SFDVKD. The CDR3 spans 15 residues. After removal of 7 bases from V and 2 bases from J, the junction contained 1 base not matched to a gene. Written as DNA, the CDR3 is TGTGCCACCAGCGGACTAGCGGGAGGGCAAGAGACCCAGTACTTC. Amino acids: CATSGLAGGQETQYF.

This clonotype was seen ten or more times. In DNA, the CDR3 is TGTGCCACCAATTGGGGCGAGGATCAGCCCCAGCATTTT. As protein: CATNWGEDQPQHF. The V and J genes are TRBV19 and TRBJ1-5, with a possible D match to TRBD1 (5 bases). The CDR3 is 13 amino acids. Per germline, CDR1 LNHDA and CDR2 SQIVND (reference sequence). Trimming cost V 10 bases and J 5 bases, with 15 bases left between them. The full variable domain, its missing parts supplied by reference TRBV19 and TRBJ1-5, is DGGITQSPKYLFRKEGQNVTLSCEQNLNHDAMYWYRQDPGQGLRLIYYSQIVNDFQKGDIAEGYSVSREKKESFPLTVTSAQKNPTAFYLCATNWGEDQPQHFGDGTRLSIL.

V usage is TRBV2 and J usage is TRBJ2-5; D gene uncertain. This CDR3 is 14 amino acids long. Trimming left V 8 bases short and J 5 bases short, with 18 bases between. The germline V gene encodes CDR1 SNHLY and CDR2 FYNNEI. The CDR3 reads CASLLGLAGETQYF. Here the CDR3 DNA reads TGTGCCAGCTTACTGGGATTGGCCGGGGAGACCCAGTACTTC.

This clonotype was observed many times. This chain links TRBV2 with TRBJ1-5; D not resolved. V dropped 4 bases and J dropped 3 bases, with 10 bases sitting between them. The CDR3 totals 14 residues. Looked up from germline, CDR1 is SNHLY and CDR2 is FYNNEI. The CDR3 DNA reads as TGTGCCAGCAGTGGTCCCACGCCCAATCAGCCCCAGCATTTT. Translation: CASSGPTPNQPQHF. Drawing the rest from reference TRBV2 and TRBJ1-5, the complete variable domain is EPEVTQTPSHQVTQMGQEVILRCVPISNHLYFYWYRQILGQKVEFLVSFYNNEISEKSEIFDDQFSVERPDGSNFTLKIRSTKLEDSAMYFCASSGPTPNQPQHFGDGTRLSIL.

At least ten counts were recorded for this clonotype. The CDR3 here is CASSLENDGEKLFF. As DNA, the CDR3 is TGTGCCAGCAGCTTAGAAAATGACGGTGAAAAACTGTTTTTT. The genes are TRBV7-6 and TRBJ1-4; D is unclear. V lost 1 base and J lost 7, with 10 bases in between. The germline gives CDR1 SGHVS, CDR2 FNYEAQ. The CDR3 is made up of 14 amino acids.

The chain recombines TRBV15 with TRBJ1-2; 9 bases map to TRBD1. The germline V gene encodes CDR1 LNHNV and CDR2 YYDKDF (reference sequence). J gave up 1 base and V 0 bases, and 3 bases lay outside the gene matches. The CDR3 loop spans 16 amino acids. The CDR3 DNA reads as TGTGCCACCAGCAGAGATTGGGACAGGGTTAACTATGGCTACACCTTC. It yields the protein CATSRDWDRVNYGYTF.

In its sample, this clonotype was seen a few times. V gene TRBV5-6 combines with J gene TRBJ2-6, with 9 bases identical to TRBD1. This CDR3 comprises 18 residues. With V trimmed by 1 base and J by 0 bases, 5 bases remained unmatched. CDR1 and CDR2 (germline): SGHDT, YYEEEE. The CDR3: CASSLLGQGSSGANVLTF. The CDR3 bases are TGTGCCAGCAGCTTGCTGGGACAGGGTAGCTCTGGGGCCAACGTCCTGACTTTC.

The table lists this clonotype with many counts. This chain connects TRBV4-3 to TRBJ1-2; 9 nucleotides match TRBD1. This CDR3 spans 13 amino acids. Per the germline V gene, CDR1 is LGHNA and CDR2 is YSLEER. The V and J ends lost 3 bases and 7 bases, in that order; junction bases with no gene match: 3. The CDR3 loop reads CASSHRTGAGYTF. CDR3 nucleotide sequence: TGCGCCAGCAGCCATAGGACAGGGGCTGGCTACACCTTC.

This clonotype appeared a few times. The chain recombines TRBV6-5 with TRBJ1-4; TRBD1 might be the D (5 bases). The V end was cut by 5 bases, the J end by 0 bases, with 10 bases between. Per the germline V gene, CDR1 is MNHEY and CDR2 is SVGAGI. The CDR3 consists of 15 residues. CDR3 in amino acids: CASSEQVATNEKLFF. The CDR3 DNA follows: TGTGCCAGCAGTGAACAGGTTGCAACTAATGAAAAACTGTTTTTT.

The V call is TRBV15, the J call TRBJ2-7, with no clear D. V was clipped by 11 bases and J by 4 bases, with 12 bases between them. The CDR3 extends over 11 amino acids. In germline, CDR1 is LNHNV, CDR2 YYDKDF (reference sequence). CDR3 sequence: CAPPGVYEQYF. The CDR3 DNA is TGTGCCCCCCCGGGCGTATACGAGCAGTACTTC.

This clonotype has a handful of counts. The chain recombines TRBV27 with TRBJ2-6; D gene uncertain. Germline CDR1 reads MNHEY; CDR2 reads SMNVEV (reference sequence). The CDR3 covers 16 residues. V lost 1 base and J lost 3, with 10 bases in between. The CDR3 sequence is CASSLWGRVGANVLTF. DNA of the CDR3: TGTGCCAGCAGTTTATGGGGAAGGGTTGGGGCCAACGTCCTGACTTTC.

This clonotype was counted between two and nine times. The V and J genes are TRBV20-1 and TRBJ2-7; TRBD2 aligns across 8 bases. The junction had 9 bases not matched to a gene; V was cut back by 5 bases and J by 3 bases. The CDR3 has 14 residues. Per germline, CDR1 DFQATT and CDR2 SNEGSKA (reference sequence). The CDR3 sequence is CSADKAGVGYEQYF. CDR3 nucleotide sequence: TGCAGTGCTGATAAAGCGGGAGTGGGCTACGAGCAGTACTTC.

The rearrangement joins TRBV24-1 to TRBJ2-7; the match to TRBD1 covers 8 bases. V was clipped by 3 bases and J by 3 bases; unmatched bases: 12. The germline V gene encodes CDR1 KGHDR and CDR2 SFDVKD. The CDR3 is made up of 17 amino acids. The CDR3 here is CATSDPPEGQEHYEQYF. In nucleotides, the CDR3 is TGTGCCACCAGTGATCCGCCAGAGGGACAGGAGCACTACGAGCAGTACTTC.

This clonotype was counted at least ten times. The rearrangement joins TRBV7-2 to TRBJ1-6; tentative D call: TRBD1 (5 bases). The germline V gene has CDR1 SGHTA and CDR2 FQGNSA. The CDR3 is 14 amino acids. The V gene lost 3 bases and the J gene lost 9 bases, with 12 bases spanning the gap. CDR3: CASSFGRGGSPLHF. The CDR3 DNA follows: TGTGCCAGCAGCTTTGGGAGGGGAGGTTCACCCCTCCACTTT.

The chain recombines TRBV29-1 with TRBJ2-2; TRBD1 matches 7 bases. V lost 5 bases to trimming and J lost 3 bases; unmatched junction nucleotides: 6. The CDR3 extends over 14 amino acids. Germline V lookup: CDR1 SQVTM, CDR2 ANQGSEA. CDR3 region: CSVLTGRDTGELFF. The CDR3 coding sequence is TGCAGCGTTTTGACAGGGCGAGACACCGGGGAGCTGTTTTTT.

The sample holds many counts of this clonotype. This chain links TRBV11-2 with TRBJ2-7; D remains unclear. The V end lost 0 bases, the J end lost 7 bases, and 10 bases lay between the germline ends. Germline assignment: CDR1 SGHAT and CDR2 FQNNGV. The CDR3 length is 13 residues. CDR3 in amino acids: CASSLEQTEEQYF. The CDR3 DNA is TGTGCCAGCAGCTTAGAACAGACTGAAGAGCAGTACTTC.

As regards this clonotype: A read error may produce the germline difference seen at one junction end. The chain recombines TRBV7-9 with TRBJ1-1; D is unresolved. CDR1 is SEHNR, CDR2 FQNEAQ, per germline (reference sequence). CDR3 length: 11 amino acids. CDR3 DNA: TGTGCCAGCAGCTTATTCTTTTGGGCTATCTTT. It translates to CASSLFFWAIF.

There are a few counts of this clonotype. The V and J genes are TRBV5-5 and TRBJ2-7; unclear D gene. V was pared by 2 bases and J by 3 bases, with 12 bases between. The CDR3 covers 14 residues. Per germline, CDR1 SGHKS and CDR2 YYEKEE (reference sequence). The CDR3 DNA reads as TGTGCCAGCAGCTTTAGTTGGCCGTACTACGAGCAGTACTTC. Encoded protein: CASSFSWPYYEQYF.

This clonotype was found many times. The chain employs TRBV10-3 and TRBJ2-7; tentatively, D is TRBD1 (6 bases). This CDR3 spans 14 amino acids. CDR1 and CDR2 (germline): ENHRY, SYGVKD. With 2 bases removed from V and 4 bases from J, the gap between germline ends came to 12 bases. The CDR3 DNA follows: TGTGCCATCAGTGAGCTCAAAGGGACATACGAGCAGTACTTC. It translates to CAISELKGTYEQYF.

On this clonotype itself: At one of its ends the junction is not consistent with the germline gene, which may arise from a read error. The J gene is TRBJ1-2, the V gene TRBV10-2; perhaps TRBD1 as D (5 bases). CDR3 length equals 13 residues. In germline, CDR1 is WSHSY, CDR2 SAAADI. CDR3 nucleotide sequence: TGTGCCAGCAGTGGGGCCCGGAGGGATGGCTACACCTTC. Translating it yields CASSGARRDGYTF.